This T cell receptor beta chain was sequenced in a study of cytomegalovirus exposure and HLA in healthy donors. General study points: In a later analysis, TCR beta V- and J-gene trimming showed a link to a missense DCLRE1C variant. Sequencing probably produced one cluster of sequence variants that were highly shared. An assumption of roughly uniform sequencing depth across donors underlay the presence/absence analyses. The study listed approximately 160 cytomegalovirus-associated TCR beta chains.

This clone was seen only a few times. The antigen remains unidentified. PCR amplification relied on 60 Vbeta primers (plus 13 Jbeta primers). Using immunoSEQ multiplex PCR, the repertoire was profiled, and TCRdb retains in-frame clones only, with some absent. Of under 200,000 clones listed, roughly three quarters were seen once; the top ten hold 2.5% to 4%. The sample consisted of PBMCs. The sequence came from a woman aged 45-65 years in good health and CMV-seropositive.

CDR3 in amino acids: CASSQAHRLNYGYTF. In DNA form, the CDR3 reads TGTGCCAGCAGCCAAGCTCACAGGCTTAACTATGGCTACACCTTC. This chain joins TRBV14 and TRBJ1-2; D perhaps matches TRBD1 (5 bases). V was cut by 1 base and J by 1 base, with 10 bases left in between. The length of the CDR3 is 15 residues. Germline CDR1 is SGHDN and CDR2 is FVKESK.